Below, 32 T cell receptor beta chains from the same sample are listed, as sequenced in a study of TIL therapy for anti-PD-1-resistant metastatic lung cancer (dated by TCRdb to about 2021). This specimen's time point label, per the study, means: pre-treatment sample, taken before nivolumab and TIL therapy. The immunoSEQ v3 hsTCRB kit was used to amplify TCR beta CDR3 regions from genomic DNA through bias-controlled multiplex PCR. In TCRdb, the immuneACCESS table is reduced to in-frame sequences with V and J assigned. These tables do not hold every clone; where another copy was compared, an unresolved V gene accounts for under half, and the others remain unexplained. The sample contains tens of thousands of clones, 79% of them found a single time. The ten largest make up roughly 15% of the sample. Sample: blood, taken at baseline. These receptors originate from a man aged 65 to 85 with non-small cell lung cancer.

The chain joins TRBV5-6 to TRBJ2-7; D is possibly TRBD1 (5 bases). V gave up 1 base and J gave up 2 bases, with 10 bases separating them. The CDR3 extends over 14 amino acids. The germline V gene has CDR1 SGHDT and CDR2 YYEEEE. The CDR3 reads CASSLWGLAYEQYF. The DNA for the CDR3 is TGTGCCAGCAGCTTGTGGGGCCTAGCCTACGAGCAGTACTTC.

CDR3 sequence: CASSPRTIAGVLFF. The DNA for the CDR3 is TGTGCCAGCTCACCACGGACAATTGCAGGTGTGCTGTTTTTT. The V gene is TRBV18, the J gene TRBJ2-2, with a possible D match to TRBD1 (5 bases). The CDR3 covers 14 residues. V was clipped by 1 base and J by 13 bases, with 16 bases between them. From germline, CDR1 is KGHSH and CDR2 LQKENI. Looking up the rest from reference TRBV18 and TRBJ2-2 gives the full variable domain: NAGVMQNPRHLVRRRGQEARLRCSPMKGHSHVYWYRQLPEEGLKFMVYLQKENIIDESGMPKERFSAEFPKEGPSILRIQQVVRGDSAAYFCASSPRTIAGVLFFGEGSRLTVL.

V is TRBV28 and J is TRBJ1-3; no clear D. CDR1 and CDR2 (germline): MDHEN, SYDVKM. This CDR3 has 14 residues. Deletions cut 8 bases from V and 0 bases from J, with 11 bases between. The CDR3 DNA follows: TGTGCCAGCGGTGTCCAGGCCTCTGGAAACACCATATATTTT. Encoded protein: CASGVQASGNTIYF.

This clone is a singleton in its sample. The gene calls are TRBV18 and TRBJ2-7; 11 positions match TRBD1. The junction had 4 bases not matched to a gene; V was cut back by 6 bases and J by 6 bases. The germline gives CDR1 KGHSH, CDR2 LQKENI. The CDR3 is made up of 13 amino acids. Here the CDR3 DNA reads TGTGCCAGCTCCCAGGACAGGGGGCGCGAGCAGTACTTC. Its translation: CASSQDRGREQYF.

The chain links TRBV4-1 to TRBJ1-4; 10 nucleotides match TRBD1. CDR3 length: 17 amino acids. Looked up from germline, CDR1 is MGHRA and CDR2 is YSYEKL. The J segment lost 10 bases and the V segment lost 1 base, leaving 12 bases of the junction unmatched. Written as DNA, the CDR3 is TGCGCCAGCAGCCAAGTTGGCGACAGGGGGCAATCGGGAAAACTGTTTTTT. Its protein is CASSQVGDRGQSGKLFF.

Judged by abundance, this clone is medium-sized. This chain connects TRBV10-1 to TRBJ2-5; possible D gene TRBD1, 5 bases. The V gene lost 3 bases and the J gene lost 0 bases, with 17 bases spanning the gap. Germline CDR1 reads WNHNN; CDR2 reads SYGVQD (reference sequence). This CDR3 has 17 amino acids. The CDR3 here is CASSEGAGSLYQETQYF. Here the CDR3 DNA reads TGCGCCAGCAGTGAAGGGGCAGGGTCCCTGTACCAAGAGACCCAGTACTTC.

The chain is built from TRBV5-1 and TRBJ2-5; 8 bases agree with TRBD2. After removal of 2 bases from V and 2 bases from J, the junction contained 5 bases not matched to a gene. CDR1 and CDR2 from the germline V gene are SGHRS and YFSETQ. CDR3 size: 15 residues. The CDR3 spells CASSFNIAGQETQYF. CDR3 bases: TGCGCCAGCAGCTTTAATATAGCGGGACAAGAGACCCAGTACTTC.

V usage is TRBV5-1 and J usage is TRBJ2-1, with a possible D match to TRBD1 (6 bases). The germline CDR1 and CDR2 sequences are SGHRS and YFSETQ. Trimming shortened V by 0 bases and J by 10 bases, and 11 bases separated the two germline ends. The CDR3 is 13 amino acids. CDR3 in DNA: TGCGCCAGCAGCTTGGATCTCCAGGGGGAGCAGTTCTTC. Its protein product is CASSLDLQGEQFF.

The genes are TRBV27 and TRBJ2-7; D assignment may be TRBD1 or TRBD2 (5 bases each). The CDR3 consists of 15 residues. Trimming left V 6 bases short and J 4 bases short, with 19 bases between. Germline loops: CDR1 MNHEY, CDR2 SMNVEV (reference sequence). In DNA, the CDR3 is TGTGCCAGCAGACTTAACTCCGGGACGGTGTACGAGCAGTACTTC. It translates to CASRLNSGTVYEQYF.

The chain joins TRBV21-1 to TRBJ2-2; TRBD2 reflects the table's D call only, with no check against the DNA. TRBV21-1 is shown as a pseudogene. The CDR3 is 19 residues long. CDR3 coding DNA: TGTGCCAGCAGCAAAGAGAGCCCCACTAGCGGGAGATCTACCGGGGAGCTGTTTTTT. Protein: CASSKESPTSGRSTGELFF.

The chain combines TRBV25-1 with TRBJ1-4; 12 bases align to TRBD1. The V gene's germline CDR1 is MGHDK and CDR2 SYGVNS. Trimming cost V 2 bases and J 5 bases; bases outside gene matches: 6. This CDR3 contains 17 residues. CDR3 nucleotides: TGTGCCAGCAGTGAACACGGGACAGGGGGCCGGAATGAAAAACTGTTTTTT. Translated, it gives CASSEHGTGGRNEKLFF.

The chain uses TRBV29-1 and TRBJ2-3; 10 positions agree with TRBD1. Germline V gene data show CDR1 as SQVTM and CDR2 as ANQGSEA. J was trimmed by 0 bases and V by 4 bases; bases with no gene match: 4. This CDR3 is built from 15 residues. CDR3: CSVGDRGFSTDTQYF. In DNA form, the CDR3 reads TGCAGCGTTGGGGACAGGGGTTTTAGCACAGATACGCAGTATTTT.

This sequence joins TRBV7-2 and TRBJ2-3; D tentatively reads TRBD1 or TRBD2 (5 bases each). This CDR3 region has 16 residues. Trimming left V 4 bases short and J 6 bases short, with 20 bases between. Germline V gives CDR1 SGHTA, CDR2 FQGNSA. The CDR3 here is CASSSLDSLGTDTQYF. The CDR3 nucleotides read TGTGCCAGCAGCTCCTTAGACTCGTTAGGGACGGATACGCAGTATTTT.

This chain links TRBV6-1 with TRBJ2-1; TRBD2 matches 7 bases. V gave up 5 bases and J gave up 3 bases; unmatched junction bases: 4. CDR3 size: 14 residues. In germline, CDR1 is MNHNS, CDR2 SASEGT. This chain's CDR3 is CASSSAGSYNEQFF. For the CDR3, the DNA is TGTGCCAGCAGTTCAGCGGGAAGCTACAATGAGCAGTTCTTC.

The chain employs TRBV6-5 and TRBJ2-7, with TRBD1 as a possible D gene (7 bases). Germline assignment: CDR1 MNHEY and CDR2 SVGAGI. V was cut by 6 bases and J by 3 bases, with 15 bases left in between. The CDR3 contains 14 residues. CDR3 bases: TGTGCCAGCAGGGAGGGACAGCGAAACTACGAGCAGTACTTC. It translates to CASREGQRNYEQYF.

The CDR3 nucleotides read TGTGCCAGCAGCTCTTTCGGTGTATCCCCGCTACTTGGCTACACCTTC. This gives the protein CASSSFGVSPLLGYTF. The V gene is TRBV7-2, the J gene TRBJ1-2; D is undetermined. V lost 4 bases and J 7 bases, leaving 22 bases between the germline ends. Germline V gene sequence: CDR1 SGHTA, CDR2 FQGNSA. This CDR3 contains 16 residues.

V and J are TRBV7-2 and TRBJ2-3; D is uncertain. Germline CDR1 reads SGHTA; CDR2 reads FQGNSA. CDR3 length equals 14 residues. Trimming pared 5 bases from V and 2 bases from J, leaving 11 bases between. In DNA form, the CDR3 reads TGTGCCAGCAGCCCAGGACGTGCCACAGATACGCAGTATTTT. This codes for CASSPGRATDTQYF.

The chain links TRBV10-3 to TRBJ1-5; D is possibly TRBD1 (5 bases). The CDR3 spans 14 residues. Germline CDR1 and CDR2: ENHRY and SYGVKD. The V end was cut by 2 bases, the J end by 4 bases, with 9 bases between. This CDR3 is CAISEGGGNQPQHF. The CDR3 DNA sequence: TGTGCCATCAGTGAGGGGGGGGGAAATCAGCCCCAGCATTTT.

The chain employs TRBV5-1 and TRBJ2-1; D tentatively reads TRBD1 or TRBD2 (5 bases each). The CDR3 runs 13 residues. Trimming pared 4 bases from V and 8 bases from J, leaving 13 bases between. The germline V gene has CDR1 SGHRS and CDR2 YFSETQ. In DNA form, the CDR3 reads TGCGCCAGCAGCCCGGGTTGGGGACATGAGCAGTTCTTC. Protein: CASSPGWGHEQFF.

The J gene is TRBJ2-6, the V gene TRBV27; D not certain. The germline gives CDR1 MNHEY, CDR2 SMNVEV (reference sequence). This CDR3 contains 18 residues. Trimming pared 7 bases from V and 0 bases from J, leaving 19 bases between. The CDR3 DNA reads as TGTGCCAGCACCCCACTGGCGGTTTTTGACTCTGGGGCCAACGTCCTGACTTTC. It codes for CASTPLAVFDSGANVLTF.

The chain combines TRBV5-5 with TRBJ2-7; D unclear. From germline, CDR1 is SGHKS and CDR2 YYEKEE (reference sequence). This CDR3 spans 14 amino acids. The V end lost 4 bases, the J end lost 6 bases, and 17 bases lay between the germline ends. This CDR3 reads CASSPASLLREQYF. The DNA for the CDR3 is TGTGCCAGCAGCCCCGCTAGTCTCCTCCGCGAGCAGTACTTC.

The CDR3 nucleotides read TGCGCCAGCAGCTTACAGAGCACCGGGGAGCTGTTTTTT. Encoded protein: CASSLQSTGELFF. The chain is built from TRBV5-1 and TRBJ2-2, with D uncertain. Trimming pared 2 bases from V and 4 bases from J, leaving 6 bases between. Germline V gene lookup returns CDR1 SGHRS and CDR2 YFSETQ. The CDR3 is 13 amino acids.

This clone has a single count. This chain uses TRBV27 with TRBJ2-6, with TRBD2 as a possible D gene (5 bases). The V gene's germline CDR1 is MNHEY and CDR2 SMNVEV (reference sequence). Between the trimmed V and J ends, which lost 1 base and 1 base, there was a span of 5 bases. The CDR3 loop spans 15 amino acids. DNA for the CDR3: TGTGCCAGCAGTTTATGGGAGTCTGGGGCCAACGTCCTGACTTTC. Translated: CASSLWESGANVLTF.

The chain employs TRBV27 and TRBJ1-5, with 12 positions matching TRBD1. The J segment lost 3 bases and the V segment lost 6 bases, leaving 9 bases of the junction unmatched. Germline CDR1 reads MNHEY; CDR2 reads SMNVEV (reference sequence). The CDR3 is made up of 17 amino acids. CDR3 residues: CASSPGTGGATNQPQHF. CDR3 sequence (DNA): TGTGCCAGCAGCCCCGGGACAGGGGGCGCGACCAATCAGCCCCAGCATTTT.

This sequence joins TRBV2 and TRBJ2-5; D is unclear. Germline V lookup: CDR1 SNHLY, CDR2 FYNNEI. Trimming removed 3 bases at V and 5 bases at J, with 10 bases between. This CDR3 spans 13 amino acids. CDR3 coding DNA: TGTGCCAGCAGTGACTCCCTACAGGAGACCCAGTACTTC. It is translated as CASSDSLQETQYF.

V is TRBV15 and J is TRBJ2-7; D uncertain. This CDR3 contains 14 residues. The germline V gene encodes CDR1 LNHNV and CDR2 YYDKDF (reference sequence). Trimming cost V 4 bases and J 3 bases, with 13 bases left between them. The CDR3 loop reads CATSTRQTLYEQYF. DNA of the CDR3: TGTGCCACCAGCACAAGGCAGACACTCTACGAGCAGTACTTC. Supplemented by reference TRBV15 and TRBJ2-7, the full variable domain reads DAMVIQNPRYQVTQFGKPVTLSCSQTLNHNVMYWYQQKSSQAPKLLFHYYDKDFNNEADTPDNFQSRRPNTSFCFLDIRSPGLGDTAMYLCATSTRQTLYEQYFGPGTRLTVT.

The chain is built from TRBV15 and TRBJ2-3; 8 nucleotides align to TRBD2. CDR1 and CDR2 (germline): LNHNV, YYDKDF (reference sequence). V was pared by 0 bases and J by 0 bases, with 14 bases of the junction left unmatched. This CDR3 comprises 20 residues. The CDR3 spells CATSRDRGARSSGSTDTQYF. The CDR3, as DNA: TGTGCCACCAGCAGAGATCGGGGAGCCCGTTCTAGCGGGAGCACAGATACGCAGTATTTT.

The chain links TRBV28 to TRBJ2-2, with D unclear. The CDR3 is made up of 11 amino acids. CDR1 is MDHEN and CDR2 is SYDVKM in the germline V gene. With 5 bases removed from V and 10 bases from J, the gap between germline ends came to 8 bases. The CDR3 bases are TGTGCCAGCAGTATTTATTTGGAGCTGTTTTTT. Its translation: CASSIYLELFF.

A few counts support this clone. This chain uses TRBV30 with TRBJ2-7, with 9 bases that match TRBD1. This CDR3 region has 14 residues. Germline loops: CDR1 GTSNPN, CDR2 SVGIG (reference sequence). The junction had 5 bases not matched to a gene; V was cut back by 2 bases and J by 3 bases. CDR3 DNA sequence: TGTGCCTGGAGTCCCGACAGGGGGGACTACGAGCAGTACTTC. As protein: CAWSPDRGDYEQYF.

J is TRBJ2-2 and V is TRBV11-2; 10 bases line up with TRBD2. Germline assignment: CDR1 SGHAT and CDR2 FQNNGV. V was clipped by 1 base and J by 3 bases; unmatched bases: 2. There are 16 residues in the CDR3. In nucleotides, the CDR3 is TGTGCCAGCAGCTTAGGGCTAGCGGGGGACACCGGGGAGCTGTTTTTT. It is translated as CASSLGLAGDTGELFF.

The chain uses TRBV11-3 and TRBJ1-1; D perhaps matches TRBD1 (5 bases). CDR1 is SGHNT and CDR2 is YENEEA in the germline V gene. Trimming cost V 5 bases and J 0 bases, with 13 bases left between them. The CDR3 is made up of 15 amino acids. CDR3 sequence: CASSPGTSVNTEAFF. DNA of the CDR3: TGTGCCAGCAGCCCAGGGACCTCCGTGAACACTGAAGCTTTCTTT. Using reference TRBV11-3 and TRBJ1-1 for the parts outside the CDR3, the full variable domain is EAGVVQSPRYKIIEKKQPVAFWCNPISGHNTLYWYLQNLGQGPELLIRYENEEAVDDSQLPKDRFSAERLKGVDSTLKIQPAELGDSAVYLCASSPGTSVNTEAFFGQGTRLTVV.

This clone has only one observation. The rearrangement joins TRBV7-3 to TRBJ2-5; possible D gene TRBD1, 5 bases. This CDR3 has 14 amino acids. V lost 0 bases, J lost 7 bases, and 12 bases lay in between. CDR1 is SGHTA, CDR2 FQGTGA, per germline. The CDR3 region is CASSLTSGYGTQYF. CDR3 bases: TGTGCCAGCAGCTTAACCTCAGGGTACGGGACCCAGTACTTC.